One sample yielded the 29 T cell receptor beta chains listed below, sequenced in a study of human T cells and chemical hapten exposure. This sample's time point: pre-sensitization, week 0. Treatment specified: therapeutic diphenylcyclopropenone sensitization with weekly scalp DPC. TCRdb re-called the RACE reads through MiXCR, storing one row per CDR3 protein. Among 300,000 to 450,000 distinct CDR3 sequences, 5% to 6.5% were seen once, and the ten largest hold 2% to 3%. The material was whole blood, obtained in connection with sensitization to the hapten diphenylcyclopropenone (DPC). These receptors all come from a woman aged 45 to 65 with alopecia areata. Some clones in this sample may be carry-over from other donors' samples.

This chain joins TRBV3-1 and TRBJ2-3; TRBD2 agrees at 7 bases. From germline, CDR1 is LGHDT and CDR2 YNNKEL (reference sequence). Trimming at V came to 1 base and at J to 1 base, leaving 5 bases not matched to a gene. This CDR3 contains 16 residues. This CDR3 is CASSQGPAGGTDTQYF. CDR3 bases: TGTGCCAGCAGCCAAGGGCCGGCGGGGGGCACAGATACGCAGTATTTT.

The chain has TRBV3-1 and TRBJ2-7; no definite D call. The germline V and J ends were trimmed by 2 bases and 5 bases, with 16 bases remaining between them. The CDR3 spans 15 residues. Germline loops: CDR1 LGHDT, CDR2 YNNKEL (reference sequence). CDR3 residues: CASSQPVGSHHEQYF. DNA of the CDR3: TGTGCCAGCAGCCAACCCGTAGGCTCCCACCACGAGCAGTACTTC.

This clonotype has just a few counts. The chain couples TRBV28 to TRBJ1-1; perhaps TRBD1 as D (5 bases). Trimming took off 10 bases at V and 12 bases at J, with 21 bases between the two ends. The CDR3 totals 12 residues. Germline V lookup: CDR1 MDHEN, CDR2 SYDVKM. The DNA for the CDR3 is TGTGCCAACAGAGATTTTCAGGGTTCAACTTTCTTT. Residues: CANRDFQGSTFF.

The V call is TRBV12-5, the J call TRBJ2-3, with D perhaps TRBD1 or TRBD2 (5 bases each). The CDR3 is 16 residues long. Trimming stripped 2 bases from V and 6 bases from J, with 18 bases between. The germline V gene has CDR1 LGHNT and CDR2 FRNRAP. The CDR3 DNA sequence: TGTGCTAGTGGTTTGAACCCAGGTTGGGACGGGGATACGCAGTATTTT. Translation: CASGLNPGWDGDTQYF.

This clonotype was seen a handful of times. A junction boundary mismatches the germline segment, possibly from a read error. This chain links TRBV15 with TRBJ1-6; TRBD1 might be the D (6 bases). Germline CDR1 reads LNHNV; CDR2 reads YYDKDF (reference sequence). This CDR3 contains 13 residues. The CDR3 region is CATSPRGGGGTLF. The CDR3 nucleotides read TGTGCCACCAGCCCCCGAGGGGGGGGAGGAACTCTCTTT. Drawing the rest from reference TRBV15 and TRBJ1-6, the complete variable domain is DAMVIQNPRYQVTQFGKPVTLSCSQTLNHNVMYWYQQKSSQAPKLLFHYYDKDFNNEADTPDNFQSRRPNTSFCFLDIRSPGLGDTAMYLCATSPRGGGGTLFGNGTRLTVT.

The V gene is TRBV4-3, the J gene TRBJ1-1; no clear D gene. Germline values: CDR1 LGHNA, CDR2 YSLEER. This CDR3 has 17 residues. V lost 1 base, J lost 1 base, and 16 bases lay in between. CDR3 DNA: TGCGCCAGCAGCCAAGCCACCCGTGGTTCTGCGAACACTGAAGCTTTCTTT. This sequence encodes CASSQATRGSANTEAFF.

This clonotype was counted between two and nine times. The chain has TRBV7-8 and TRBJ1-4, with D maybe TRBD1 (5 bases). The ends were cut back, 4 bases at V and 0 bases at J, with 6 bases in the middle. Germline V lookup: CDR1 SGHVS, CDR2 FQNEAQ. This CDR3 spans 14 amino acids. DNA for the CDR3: TGTGCCAGCAGCTACAGGACAACTAATGAAAAACTGTTTTTT. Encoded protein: CASSYRTTNEKLFF.

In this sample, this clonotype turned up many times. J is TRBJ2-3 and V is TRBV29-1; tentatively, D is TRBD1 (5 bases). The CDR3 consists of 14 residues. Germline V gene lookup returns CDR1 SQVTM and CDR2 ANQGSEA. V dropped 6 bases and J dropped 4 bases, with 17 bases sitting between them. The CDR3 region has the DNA TGCAGCGTGAAAAGGCAGGGAAGGTCAGATACGCAGTATTTT. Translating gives CSVKRQGRSDTQYF.

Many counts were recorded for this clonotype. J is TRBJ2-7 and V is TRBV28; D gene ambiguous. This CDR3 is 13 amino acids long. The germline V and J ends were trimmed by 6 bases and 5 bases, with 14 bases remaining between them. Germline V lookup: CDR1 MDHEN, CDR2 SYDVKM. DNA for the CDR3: TGTGCCAGCAGCCCCGGGCCCGCCGACGAGCAGTACTTC. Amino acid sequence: CASSPGPADEQYF.

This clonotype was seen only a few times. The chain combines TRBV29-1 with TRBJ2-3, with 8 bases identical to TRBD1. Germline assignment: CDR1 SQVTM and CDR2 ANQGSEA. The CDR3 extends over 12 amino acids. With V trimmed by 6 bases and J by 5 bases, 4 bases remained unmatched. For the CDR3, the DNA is TGCAGCGTCGGACAGGGATTAGATACGCAGTATTTT. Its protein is CSVGQGLDTQYF.

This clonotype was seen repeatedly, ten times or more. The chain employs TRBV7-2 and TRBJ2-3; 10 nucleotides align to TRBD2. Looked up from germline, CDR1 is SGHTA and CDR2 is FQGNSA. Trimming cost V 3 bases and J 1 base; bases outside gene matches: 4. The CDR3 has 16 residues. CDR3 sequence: CASSFPLAGGTDTQYF. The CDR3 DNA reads TGTGCCAGCAGCTTTCCCCTAGCGGGAGGCACAGATACGCAGTATTTT.

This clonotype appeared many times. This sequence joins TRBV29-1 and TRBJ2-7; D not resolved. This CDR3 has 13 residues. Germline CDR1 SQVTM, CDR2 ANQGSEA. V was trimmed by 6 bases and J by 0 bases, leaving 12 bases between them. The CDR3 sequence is CSVSGPNSYEQYF. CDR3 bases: TGCAGCGTCTCTGGGCCAAACTCCTACGAGCAGTACTTC.

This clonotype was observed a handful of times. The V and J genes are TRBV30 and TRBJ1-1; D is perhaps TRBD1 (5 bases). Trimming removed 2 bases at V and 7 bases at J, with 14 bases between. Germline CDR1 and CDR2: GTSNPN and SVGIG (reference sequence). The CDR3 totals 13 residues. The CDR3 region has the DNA TGTGCCTGGAGTCAACGGGGAGGGGTTGAAGCTTTCTTT. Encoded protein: CAWSQRGGVEAFF.

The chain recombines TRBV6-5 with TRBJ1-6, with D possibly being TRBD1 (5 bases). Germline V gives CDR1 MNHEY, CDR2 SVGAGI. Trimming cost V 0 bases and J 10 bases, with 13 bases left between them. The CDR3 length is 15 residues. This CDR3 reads CASSYSRVSRSPLHF. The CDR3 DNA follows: TGTGCCAGCAGTTACTCCAGGGTCTCGAGATCACCCCTCCACTTT.

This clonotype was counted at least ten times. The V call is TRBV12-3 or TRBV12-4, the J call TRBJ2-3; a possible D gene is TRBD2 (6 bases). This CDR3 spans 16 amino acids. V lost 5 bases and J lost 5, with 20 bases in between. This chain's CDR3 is CASSHKGLTGGDTQYF. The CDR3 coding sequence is TGTGCCAGCAGTCATAAGGGACTTACCGGAGGAGATACGCAGTATTTT.

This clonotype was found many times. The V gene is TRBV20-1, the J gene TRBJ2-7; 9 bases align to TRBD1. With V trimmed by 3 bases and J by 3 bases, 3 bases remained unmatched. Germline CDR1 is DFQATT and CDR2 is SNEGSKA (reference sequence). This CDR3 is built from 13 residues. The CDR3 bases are TGCAGTGCTAGTAAGACAGGGGGCTACGAGCAGTACTTC. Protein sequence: CSASKTGGYEQYF.

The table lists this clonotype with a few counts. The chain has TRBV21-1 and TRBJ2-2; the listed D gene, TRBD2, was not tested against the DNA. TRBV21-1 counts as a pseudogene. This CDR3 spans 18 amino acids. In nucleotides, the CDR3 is TGTGCCAGTCCGGGACTAGCGGGATCCCGCTCAGGCACCGGGGAGCTGTTTTTT. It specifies CASPGLAGSRSGTGELFF.

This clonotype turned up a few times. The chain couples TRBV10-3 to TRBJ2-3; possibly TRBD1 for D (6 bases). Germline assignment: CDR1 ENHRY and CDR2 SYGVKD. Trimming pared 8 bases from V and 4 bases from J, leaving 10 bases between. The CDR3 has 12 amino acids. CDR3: CAIRQVADTQYF. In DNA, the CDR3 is TGTGCCATCCGACAGGTGGCAGATACGCAGTATTTT.

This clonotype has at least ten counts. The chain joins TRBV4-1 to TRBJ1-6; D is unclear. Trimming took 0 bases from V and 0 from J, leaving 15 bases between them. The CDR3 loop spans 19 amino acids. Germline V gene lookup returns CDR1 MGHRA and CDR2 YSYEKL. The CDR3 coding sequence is TGCGCCAGCAGCCAAGATTTCGCAGGACTGAGCTCCTATAATTCACCCCTCCACTTT. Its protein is CASSQDFAGLSSYNSPLHF.

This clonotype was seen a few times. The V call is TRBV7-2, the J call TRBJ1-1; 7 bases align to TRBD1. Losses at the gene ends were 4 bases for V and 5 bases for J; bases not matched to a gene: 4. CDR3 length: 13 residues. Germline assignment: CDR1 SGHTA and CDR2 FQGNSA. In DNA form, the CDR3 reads TGTGCCAGCAGCTCTGACAGGGTGACTGAAGCTTTCTTT. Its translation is CASSSDRVTEAFF.

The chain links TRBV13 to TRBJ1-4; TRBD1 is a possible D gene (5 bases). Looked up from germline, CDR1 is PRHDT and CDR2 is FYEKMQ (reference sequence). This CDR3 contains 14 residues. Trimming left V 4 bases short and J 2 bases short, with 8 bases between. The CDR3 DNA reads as TGTGCCAGCAGCTCGGGGGTTACTAATGAAAAACTGTTTTTT. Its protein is CASSSGVTNEKLFF.

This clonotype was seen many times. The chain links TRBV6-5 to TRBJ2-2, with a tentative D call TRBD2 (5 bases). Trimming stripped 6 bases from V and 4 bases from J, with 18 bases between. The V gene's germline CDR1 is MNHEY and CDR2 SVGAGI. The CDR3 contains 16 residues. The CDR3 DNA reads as TGTGCCAGCAGCCCTAGAGAGGGCACGAGCACCGGGGAGCTGTTTTTT. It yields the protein CASSPREGTSTGELFF.

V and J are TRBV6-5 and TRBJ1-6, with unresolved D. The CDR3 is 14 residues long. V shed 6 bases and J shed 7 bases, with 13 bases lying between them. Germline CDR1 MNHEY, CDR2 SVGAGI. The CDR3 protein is CASRSDILNSPLHF. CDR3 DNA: TGTGCCAGCAGGTCGGATATTTTGAATTCACCCCTCCACTTT.

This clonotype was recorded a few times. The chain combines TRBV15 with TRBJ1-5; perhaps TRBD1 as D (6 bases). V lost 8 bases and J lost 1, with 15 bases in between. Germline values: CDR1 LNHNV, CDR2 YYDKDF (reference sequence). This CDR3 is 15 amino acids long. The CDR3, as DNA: TGTGCCACCGGAGCCGGGGGGGCAAGCAATCAGCCCCAGCATTTT. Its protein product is CATGAGGASNQPQHF.

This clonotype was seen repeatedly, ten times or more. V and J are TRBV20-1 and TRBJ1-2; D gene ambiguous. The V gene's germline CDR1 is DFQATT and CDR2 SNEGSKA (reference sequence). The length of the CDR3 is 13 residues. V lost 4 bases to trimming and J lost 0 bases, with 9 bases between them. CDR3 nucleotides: TGCAGTGCTACCGCCGAAGCTAACTATGGCTACACCTTC. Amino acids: CSATAEANYGYTF.

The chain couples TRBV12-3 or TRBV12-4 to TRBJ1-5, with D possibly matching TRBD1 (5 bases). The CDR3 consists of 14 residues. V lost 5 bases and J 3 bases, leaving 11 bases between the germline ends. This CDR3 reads CASSRGRHNQPQHF. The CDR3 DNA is TGTGCCAGCAGTCGGGGACGGCACAATCAGCCCCAGCATTTT.

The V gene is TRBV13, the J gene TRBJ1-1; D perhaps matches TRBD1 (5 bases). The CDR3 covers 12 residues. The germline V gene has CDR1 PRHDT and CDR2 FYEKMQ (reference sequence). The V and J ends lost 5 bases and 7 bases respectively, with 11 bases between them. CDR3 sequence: CASSPQGYEAFF. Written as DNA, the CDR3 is TGTGCCAGCAGCCCCCAGGGTTATGAAGCTTTCTTT.

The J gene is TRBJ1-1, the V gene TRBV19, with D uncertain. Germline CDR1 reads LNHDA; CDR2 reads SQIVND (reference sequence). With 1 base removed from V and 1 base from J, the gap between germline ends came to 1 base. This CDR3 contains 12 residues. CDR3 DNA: TGTGCCAGTAGTATAGGGAACACTGAAGCTTTCTTT. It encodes CASSIGNTEAFF.

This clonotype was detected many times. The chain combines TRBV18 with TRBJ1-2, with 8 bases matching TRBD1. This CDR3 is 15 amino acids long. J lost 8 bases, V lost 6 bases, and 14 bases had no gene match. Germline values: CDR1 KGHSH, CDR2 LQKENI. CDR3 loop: CASSLPGTGQEGYTF. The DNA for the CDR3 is TGTGCCAGCTCCCTACCCGGGACAGGACAGGAAGGCTACACCTTC.